Shown below are 21 T cell receptor beta chains from a single sample sequenced in a study of CD8 T cells in ankylosing spondylitis. One entry per CDR3 protein results from TCRdb running MiXCR on the 5' RACE reads. Of around 32,000 distinct CDR3 sequences listed, about 7.2% are singletons. Source material: blood, either unsorted or a sorted T cell fraction (not recorded which). The receptors come from a male donor with ankylosing spondylitis or in good health (not recorded which).

The chain joins TRBV21-1 to TRBJ2-7; whether TRBD1, the table's D call, matches the DNA was not checked. TRBV21-1 is listed as a pseudogene. The CDR3 sequence is 15 residues long. The CDR3 bases are TGTGCCAGCAGCAAAGCGGGGTCCCCGAGTGAAGAGCAGTACTTC. It yields the protein CASSKAGSPSEEQYF.

This clonotype was counted between two and nine times. This rearrangement joins TRBV6-1 to TRBJ1-2; 10 bases align to TRBD1. The CDR3 extends over 15 amino acids. Germline CDR1 MNHNS, CDR2 SASEGT. The V gene end was trimmed by 6 bases and the J gene end by 3 bases; junction bases not matched to a gene: 7. The DNA for the CDR3 is TGTGCCAGCAGGACGGGACAGGGGTTGGACTATGGCTACACCTTC. Its protein is CASRTGQGLDYGYTF.

This clonotype is deemed medium-sized (0.01 to 0.1%). For the CDR3, the DNA is TGCGCCAGCAGCTGGCAGGGGGCCCAGGCGGACACTGAAGCTTTCTTT. Amino acid sequence: CASSWQGAQADTEAFF. The chain uses TRBV5-1 and TRBJ1-1; 8 positions agree with TRBD1. This CDR3 spans 16 amino acids. Trimming took 3 bases from V and 3 from J; bases not matched to a gene: 10. Germline CDR1 SGHRS, CDR2 YFSETQ.

This clonotype was counted at least ten times. The V gene is TRBV20-1, the J gene TRBJ1-5; TRBD1 agrees at 7 bases. V dropped 4 bases and J dropped 5; count of bases not matched to a gene: 5. The length of the CDR3 is 13 residues. The germline V gene encodes CDR1 DFQATT and CDR2 SNEGSKA (reference sequence). DNA of the CDR3: TGCAGTGCTATACAGGGGTTTGATCAGCCCCAGCATTTT. This encodes CSAIQGFDQPQHF.

In its sample, this clonotype was seen many times. In nucleotides, the CDR3 is TGTGCCAGCAAAGGAATAGCGGAGAACAATGAGCAGTTCTTC. Residues: CASKGIAENNEQFF. The rearrangement joins TRBV27 to TRBJ2-1; a weak D match, TRBD2 (6 bases). In germline, CDR1 is MNHEY, CDR2 SMNVEV (reference sequence). This CDR3 is built from 14 residues. V gave up 7 bases and J gave up 5 bases, with 15 bases separating them.

This clonotype was seen ten or more times. This rearrangement joins TRBV28 to TRBJ2-7; no clear D gene. This CDR3 spans 14 amino acids. V gave up 1 base and J gave up 3 bases, with 10 bases separating them. CDR1 is MDHEN, CDR2 SYDVKM, per germline. CDR3 DNA: TGTGCCAGCAGTTTATCAGACGGTCGCTACGAGCAGTACTTC. Translated, it gives CASSLSDGRYEQYF.

This clonotype was recorded at least ten times. The rearrangement uses TRBV12-3 or TRBV12-4 and TRBJ1-6; 10 bases match TRBD1. The CDR3 is 14 residues long. The V segment lost 6 bases and the J segment 8 bases; nucleotides outside the gene matches: 4. The CDR3 nucleotides read TGTGCCAGCAGGGGGACAGGGGTTTATTCACCCCTCCACTTT. Amino acids: CASRGTGVYSPLHF.

The chain couples TRBV24-1 to TRBJ2-3; no reliable D call. This CDR3 region has 14 residues. Germline V gene lookup returns CDR1 KGHDR and CDR2 SFDVKD. V was shortened by 5 bases and J by 4 bases, with 12 bases between the two germline ends. CDR3 in amino acids: CATSGTVPPDTQYF. The CDR3 nucleotides read TGTGCCACCAGTGGAACAGTGCCCCCAGATACGCAGTATTTT.

By frequency in the sample, this clonotype is medium-sized. CDR3 coding DNA: TGCGCCAGCAGCTTGGGGAGCGTATACAATGAGCAGTTCTTC. As protein: CASSLGSVYNEQFF. This sequence joins TRBV5-1 and TRBJ2-1; no firm D call. Trimming stripped 0 bases from V and 4 bases from J, with 8 bases between. In germline, CDR1 is SGHRS, CDR2 YFSETQ. CDR3 length equals 14 residues.

This clonotype was picked up many times. The chain recombines TRBV28 with TRBJ1-5, with a possible D match to TRBD1 (5 bases). Germline V gene lookup returns CDR1 MDHEN and CDR2 SYDVKM. The V and J ends lost 2 bases and 5 bases respectively, with 19 bases between them. This CDR3 has 17 residues. For the CDR3, the DNA is TGTGCCAGCAGTTTAGCCCTCCAGGACATGCCCTATCAGCCCCAGCATTTT. Translated: CASSLALQDMPYQPQHF.

V is TRBV12-3 or TRBV12-4 and J is TRBJ2-1; D uncertain. The CDR3 is 12 residues long. Trimming took off 10 bases at V and 7 bases at J, with 14 bases between the two ends. CDR3 in DNA: TGTGCCAACAGCGTCGTCGGGAATGAGCAGTTCTTC. Residues: CANSVVGNEQFF.

This clonotype was seen a few times. The chain couples TRBV12-3 or TRBV12-4 to TRBJ2-1; 11 nucleotides agree with TRBD2. The CDR3 runs to 18 residues. The CDR3 region is CTFSLGYLAGGGGNEQFF. The CDR3 DNA sequence: TGTACCTTCAGTTTAGGGTATCTAGCGGGAGGAGGGGGCAATGAGCAGTTCTTC.

This chain joins TRBV3-1 and TRBJ2-6, with D perhaps matching TRBD2 (6 bases). The germline V and J ends were trimmed by 11 bases and 2 bases, with 22 bases remaining between them. The CDR3 has 17 amino acids. Germline lookup yields CDR1 LGHDT and CDR2 YNNKEL (reference sequence). This chain's CDR3 is CASCQDLSGAGANVLTF. In DNA, the CDR3 is TGTGCCTCCTGCCAAGATCTTAGCGGAGCTGGGGCCAACGTCCTGACTTTC.

This clonotype was detected many times. This chain uses TRBV7-2 with TRBJ2-7, with D possibly TRBD2 on 6 matching bases. V was trimmed by 5 bases and J by 2 bases, leaving 16 bases between them. The CDR3 contains 15 residues. Germline lookup yields CDR1 SGHTA and CDR2 FQGNSA. The CDR3: CASSPSGTPTYEQYF. The CDR3 DNA reads as TGTGCCAGCAGCCCCTCCGGGACTCCGACCTACGAGCAGTACTTC.

This clonotype is medium-sized in the sample. This chain connects TRBV29-1 to TRBJ2-1; D is perhaps TRBD2 (6 bases). The CDR3 totals 16 residues. With 6 bases removed from V and 0 bases from J, the gap between germline ends came to 18 bases. The germline V gene has CDR1 SQVTM and CDR2 ANQGSEA. CDR3 in amino acids: CSVALMRGISYNEQFF. In nucleotides, the CDR3 is TGCAGCGTCGCCTTAATGCGGGGAATCTCCTACAATGAGCAGTTCTTC.

This clonotype was picked up many times. J is TRBJ2-3 and V is TRBV20-1, with 11 nucleotides matching TRBD2. V shed 3 bases and J 5 bases; nucleotides not matched to a gene: 10. The CDR3 covers 16 residues. Germline lookup yields CDR1 DFQATT and CDR2 SNEGSKA (reference sequence). CDR3 coding DNA: TGCAGTGCTAGGCTAGCGGGAGGAGGAGATGTAGATACGCAGTATTTT. Its protein product is CSARLAGGGDVDTQYF.

The sample holds many counts of this clonotype. V is TRBV29-1 and J is TRBJ2-1; 8 nucleotides agree with TRBD1. V lost 7 bases and J lost 6; bases outside the gene matches: 14. Looked up from germline, CDR1 is SQVTM and CDR2 is ANQGSEA. There are 15 residues in the CDR3. CDR3 nucleotides: TGCAGCGCGGCTCAGGGGGCGAGAGGGGTCAATGAGCAGTTCTTC. This sequence encodes CSAAQGARGVNEQFF.

The chain employs TRBV5-1 and TRBJ2-7; 10 bases line up with TRBD1. This CDR3 has 14 amino acids. The germline V gene encodes CDR1 SGHRS and CDR2 YFSETQ. The V and J ends lost 4 bases and 2 bases, in that order; junction bases with no gene match: 3. CDR3 sequence (DNA): TGCGCCAGCAGCGCCGGACAGGGGGCCTACGAGCAGTACTTC. It codes for CASSAGQGAYEQYF. The full variable domain, in which reference TRBV5-1 and TRBJ2-7 provide the parts outside the CDR3, is KAGVTQTPRYLIKTRGQQVTLSCSPISGHRSVSWYQQTPGQGLQFLFEYFSETQRNKGNFPGRFSGRQFSNSRSEMNVSTLELGDSALYLCASSAGQGAYEQYFGPGTRLTVT.

This clonotype has a count of ten or more. V usage is TRBV14 and J usage is TRBJ2-5; D unresolved. Germline assignment: CDR1 SGHDN and CDR2 FVKESK. V was cut by 0 bases and J by 6 bases, with 5 bases left in between. There are 12 residues in the CDR3. The CDR3: CASSQDRKTQYF. As DNA, the CDR3 is TGTGCCAGCAGCCAAGATAGGAAGACCCAGTACTTC.

This clonotype was seen many times. J is TRBJ2-1 and V is TRBV5-1; 10 bases fit TRBD2. The CDR3 consists of 20 residues. V shed 0 bases, J shed 0 bases, and the junction held 12 bases outside the gene matches. Germline values: CDR1 SGHRS, CDR2 YFSETQ. Here the CDR3 reads CASSLEVSSGGPFSYNEQFF. Written as DNA, the CDR3 is TGCGCCAGCAGCTTGGAAGTTTCTAGCGGGGGTCCTTTCTCCTACAATGAGCAGTTCTTC.

The table lists this clonotype with many counts. The CDR3 DNA reads as TGTGCCAGCAGCGGCGGGGGACTAGCCACGGAGACCCAGTACTTC. This translates into CASSGGGLATETQYF. The chain employs TRBV3-1 and TRBJ2-5; 9 bases are a match to TRBD2. Per germline, CDR1 LGHDT and CDR2 YNNKEL (reference sequence). The CDR3 sequence is 15 residues long. V gave up 5 bases and J gave up 5 bases; unmatched junction bases: 9.